The 23 T cell receptor beta chains given below trace back to one sample, sequenced in a study of T cells of healthy individuals. TCRdb processed the 5' RACE reads anew with MiXCR; each CDR3 protein has one entry. The table records some 39,000 distinct CDR3 sequences, around 4.5% of them present only once. The source of these receptors is a human donor in good health.

The CDR3: CATSDPGTGLQETQYF. The DNA of the CDR3 is TGTGCCACCAGTGACCCCGGGACAGGCCTCCAAGAGACCCAGTACTTC. The chain employs TRBV24-1 and TRBJ2-5; 8 nucleotides line up with TRBD1. J lost 1 base, V lost 4 bases, and 7 bases had no gene match. The CDR3 consists of 16 residues. Looked up from germline, CDR1 is KGHDR and CDR2 is SFDVKD.

This clonotype showed up just a few times. The rearrangement uses TRBV14 and TRBJ2-3; D is possibly TRBD2 (5 bases). V lost 5 bases to trimming and J lost 4 bases, with 7 bases between them. The CDR3 extends over 12 amino acids. Per germline, CDR1 SGHDN and CDR2 FVKESK. CDR3 amino acids: CASSYGADTQYF. DNA for the CDR3: TGTGCCAGCAGCTACGGGGCAGATACGCAGTATTTT.

At least ten counts were recorded for this clonotype. V gene TRBV6-5 combines with J gene TRBJ1-4; possibly TRBD1 for D (6 bases). The CDR3 loop spans 14 amino acids. Germline V gene lookup returns CDR1 MNHEY and CDR2 SVGAGI. Trimming took 4 bases from V and 3 from J, leaving 9 bases between them. CDR3 sequence reads: CASSSQGSNEKLFF. The CDR3 DNA sequence: TGTGCCAGCAGTTCACAGGGTTCTAATGAAAAACTGTTTTTT.

This clonotype was detected ten times or more. The chain recombines TRBV25-1 with TRBJ2-7, with TRBD1 matching over 12 bases. With V trimmed by 3 bases and J by 6 bases, 6 bases remained unmatched. In germline, CDR1 is MGHDK, CDR2 SYGVNS. The CDR3 sequence is 15 residues long. The CDR3 spells CASSDWDRGHREQYF. Here the CDR3 DNA reads TGTGCCAGCAGTGATTGGGACAGGGGGCACCGCGAGCAGTACTTC.

This clonotype was detected many times. This sequence joins TRBV7-3 and TRBJ2-1; TRBD2 agrees at 9 bases. The CDR3 contains 15 residues. J lost 10 bases, V lost 1 base, and 8 bases had no gene match. Germline V gene sequence: CDR1 SGHTA, CDR2 FQGTGA. The CDR3 nucleotides are TGTGCCAGCAGCTTAAACCCGGGACTAGCAGGCGAGCAGTTCTTC. It is translated as CASSLNPGLAGEQFF. Based on the CDR3 plus reference TRBV7-3 and TRBJ2-1, the full variable domain is GAGVSQTPSNKVTEKGKYVELRCDPISGHTALYWYRQSLGQGPEFLIYFQGTGAADDSGLPNDRFFAVRPEGSVSTLKIQRTERGDSAVYLCASSLNPGLAGEQFFGPGTRLTVL.

The chain employs TRBV2 and TRBJ1-2, with D perhaps matching TRBD1 (6 bases). V lost 4 bases, J lost 6 bases, and 12 bases lay in between. CDR1 and CDR2 (germline): SNHLY, FYNNEI. The length of the CDR3 is 13 residues. The CDR3 sequence: CASSAIGGNGYTF. As DNA, the CDR3 is TGTGCCAGCAGTGCGATAGGGGGAAATGGCTACACCTTC.

This clonotype was seen at least ten times. The V gene is TRBV7-8, the J gene TRBJ2-5, with D maybe TRBD1 (6 bases). Germline V CDR1 and CDR2: SGHVS, FQNEAQ. The CDR3 is 12 residues long. V was clipped by 7 bases and J by 5 bases, with 11 bases between them. CDR3 loop: CASTGVTETQYF. CDR3 in DNA: TGTGCCAGCACAGGGGTCACCGAGACCCAGTACTTC.

This clonotype was seen many times. The J gene is TRBJ2-3, the V gene TRBV12-3 or TRBV12-4; 11 bases map to TRBD2. Unmatched junction bases numbered 9, after V lost 6 bases and J lost 7 bases. CDR3 length: 15 residues. The chain's CDR3 is CASSPDLAGGNTQYF. The CDR3 DNA follows: TGTGCCAGCAGCCCTGACCTAGCGGGGGGAAATACGCAGTATTTT.

This clonotype came up many times. V and J are TRBV4-3 and TRBJ1-2; D is ambiguous. Germline V CDR1 and CDR2: LGHNA, YSLEER. The CDR3 length is 14 residues. The germline V and J ends were trimmed by 4 bases and 4 bases, with 13 bases remaining between them. The DNA for the CDR3 is TGCGCCAGCAGCCCGGCGGGGATTCGCTATGGCTACACCTTC. Amino acid sequence: CASSPAGIRYGYTF.

This clonotype was counted many times. Written as DNA, the CDR3 is TGTGCCAGCAGTGAACAGATAGGGGTACGGGGGCGGCTCTACGAGCAGTACTTC. It specifies CASSEQIGVRGRLYEQYF. This chain uses TRBV6-1 with TRBJ2-7; D tentatively reads TRBD1 or TRBD2 (6 bases each). The CDR3 contains 18 residues. Germline assignment: CDR1 MNHNS and CDR2 SASEGT. V was trimmed by 2 bases and J by 3 bases, leaving 23 bases between them.

This clonotype was seen at least ten times. The chain couples TRBV7-2 to TRBJ1-3, with unresolved D. The V gene lost 1 base and the J gene lost 0 bases, with 4 bases spanning the gap. Germline V CDR1 and CDR2: SGHTA, FQGNSA. This CDR3 spans 14 amino acids. For the CDR3, the DNA is TGTGCCAGCAGCTTAGGGAGCTCTGGAAACACCATATATTTT. It yields the protein CASSLGSSGNTIYF.

This clonotype has a handful of counts. The chain couples TRBV7-8 to TRBJ1-6; the D is unclear. Per germline, CDR1 SGHVS and CDR2 FQNEAQ. Trimming took off 5 bases at V and 10 bases at J, with 18 bases between the two ends. This CDR3 has 15 residues. The CDR3 DNA is TGTGCCAGCAGCAGAGTAGACATTCTTAACTCACCCCTCCACTTT. The encoded protein is CASSRVDILNSPLHF.

The sample holds many counts of this clonotype. The chain links TRBV5-1 to TRBJ2-3; 7 nucleotides line up with TRBD1. There are 17 residues in the CDR3. Losses at the gene ends were 3 bases for V and 2 bases for J; bases not matched to a gene: 12. Germline values: CDR1 SGHRS, CDR2 YFSETQ. CDR3 in DNA: TGCGCCAGCAGCTCAAGACAGGGTACCCCAACCACAGATACGCAGTATTTT. Translation gives CASSSRQGTPTTDTQYF.

The CDR3 loop is CAISEIGTLYEQYF. The CDR3 nucleotides read TGTGCCATCAGTGAGATTGGGACTCTCTACGAGCAGTACTTC. The chain has TRBV10-3 and TRBJ2-7, with a possible D match to TRBD2 (6 bases). The V and J ends lost 2 bases and 3 bases respectively, with 11 bases between them. Germline CDR1 is ENHRY and CDR2 is SYGVKD. This CDR3 is built from 14 residues.

The chain links TRBV2 to TRBJ2-5, with D unclear. The CDR3 length is 14 residues. Germline assignment: CDR1 SNHLY and CDR2 FYNNEI. V dropped 6 bases and J dropped 2 bases, with 13 bases sitting between them. CDR3 region: CASRTLEKQETQYF. The CDR3 nucleotides read TGTGCCAGCAGGACTTTAGAAAAACAAGAGACCCAGTACTTC.

At least ten counts were recorded for this clonotype. This sequence joins TRBV11-2 and TRBJ2-3, with D unresolved. CDR1 is SGHAT, CDR2 FQNNGV, per germline. Trimming took 3 bases from V and 1 from J, leaving 8 bases between them. The CDR3 length is 14 residues. CDR3 region: CASSFNSRTDTQYF. The CDR3, as DNA: TGTGCCAGCAGCTTTAACTCCCGCACAGATACGCAGTATTTT. Drawing the rest from reference TRBV11-2 and TRBJ2-3, the complete variable domain is EAGVAQSPRYKIIEKRQSVAFWCNPISGHATLYWYQQILGQGPKLLIQFQNNGVVDDSQLPKDRFSAERLKGVDSTLKIQPAKLEDSAVYLCASSFNSRTDTQYFGPGTRLTVL.

The chain uses TRBV20-1 and TRBJ2-5; D remains ambiguous. This CDR3 has 12 amino acids. The V gene lost 6 bases and the J gene lost 5 bases, with 13 bases spanning the gap. From germline, CDR1 is DFQATT and CDR2 SNEGSKA (reference sequence). DNA of the CDR3: TGCAGTGCCGCCCTTAGTTGGGAGACCCAGTACTTC. Translated: CSAALSWETQYF.

In this sample, this clonotype turned up many times. The chain recombines TRBV6-2 or TRBV6-3 with TRBJ2-7, with 7 bases aligning to TRBD2. The CDR3 consists of 14 residues. Germline V gene lookup returns CDR1 MNHEY and CDR2 SVGEGT. V shed 4 bases, J shed 2 bases, and the junction held 5 bases outside the gene matches. CDR3: CASSSGGYTYEQYF. The CDR3 DNA reads TGTGCCAGCAGTTCGGGAGGATACACCTACGAGCAGTACTTC.

The table lists this clonotype with many counts. DNA of the CDR3: TGTGCCAGCAGTTGGGGGACAGCCAAGTTTAACTATGGCTACACCTTC. Protein product: CASSWGTAKFNYGYTF. The chain uses TRBV7-8 and TRBJ1-2, with TRBD1 matching 7 bases. Germline CDR1 is SGHVS and CDR2 is FQNEAQ. The CDR3 length is 16 residues. V trimming: 6 bases; J trimming: 1 base; junction bases outside the gene matches: 11. The full variable domain, in which reference TRBV7-8 and TRBJ1-2 provide the parts outside the CDR3, is GAGVSQSPRYKVAKRGQDVALRCDPISGHVSLFWYQQALGQGPEFLTYFQNEAQLDKSGLPSDRFFAERPEGSVSTLKIQRTQQEDSAVYLCASSWGTAKFNYGYTFGSGTRLTVV.

This clonotype has only a few counts. This chain joins TRBV2 and TRBJ2-3; D remains unclear. Germline-derived CDR1 and CDR2 are SNHLY and FYNNEI. Trimming removed 0 bases from V and 1 base from J, with 8 bases in between. The CDR3 runs 15 residues. This CDR3 is CASSEALVRTDTQYF. For the CDR3, the DNA is TGTGCCAGCAGTGAAGCGTTGGTTCGCACAGATACGCAGTATTTT.

The table lists this clonotype with many counts. The gene calls are TRBV6-1 and TRBJ2-1; TRBD1 is a possible D gene (5 bases). Germline V lookup: CDR1 MNHNS, CDR2 SASEGT. The CDR3 runs to 14 residues. V lost 1 base and J lost 8, with 12 bases in between. The DNA for the CDR3 is TGTGCCAGCAGTGAAGTCGCAGGGTTGGATGAGCAGTTCTTC. Translation gives CASSEVAGLDEQFF.

This clonotype showed up just a few times. The V call is TRBV5-4, the J call TRBJ1-2; TRBD1 agrees at 8 bases. This CDR3 spans 15 amino acids. V was pared by 4 bases and J by 1 base, with 6 bases of the junction left unmatched. From germline, CDR1 is SGHNT and CDR2 YYREEE (reference sequence). CDR3 region: CASSHGTGVNYGYTF. CDR3 nucleotide sequence: TGTGCCAGCAGCCATGGGACAGGAGTTAACTATGGCTACACCTTC.

V usage is TRBV6-5 and J usage is TRBJ2-3, with 8 bases aligning to TRBD2. Looked up from germline, CDR1 is MNHEY and CDR2 is SVGAGI. The CDR3 sequence is 14 residues long. After removal of 2 bases from V and 3 bases from J, the junction contained 1 base not matched to a gene. The CDR3 region is CASSYAGGTDTQYF. DNA for the CDR3: TGTGCCAGCAGTTACGCGGGGGGTACAGATACGCAGTATTTT.